This TCR beta chain was obtained from a study of T cell responses to AZD1222 COVID-19 vaccine. Broader study findings: Across the whole spike, CD4 TCRs peaked at regions 160-218 and 743-854. When two AZD1222 doses had been given, Spike-specific TCR breadth and depth rose.

With respect to this clone: The antigen is unknown.

Analyses pooled second doses at about 4 or about 12 weeks. Trimming removed 0 bases from V and 5 bases from J, with 5 bases in between. Germline values: CDR1 SGHAT, CDR2 FQNNGV. This CDR3 has 13 residues. Repertoires were generated with immunoSEQ multiplex PCR, while TCRdb's copy carries only in-frame clones and drops some. The sample has 150,000 or so clones, over 80% seen once. The input for sequencing was peripheral blood, taken 28 days after the second AZD1222 dose. The chain uses TRBV11-2 and TRBJ2-1, with D uncertain. This sequence originates from an adult who received the AZD1222 COVID-19 vaccine. CDR3: CASSLDQNNEQFF. The CDR3 DNA reads TGTGCCAGCAGCTTAGACCAAAACAATGAGCAGTTCTTC.